What follows is one T cell receptor beta chain and its context. Its specificity is not known. In terms of origin and age, donors were healthy Caucasian individuals from Russia aged roughly 6 to 95. The data derive from a study of blood T cells in healthy people across ages. The study's findings and limits: Naive CD4+ cell counts and diversity both ran higher in long-lived than in aged donors. Researchers said unsorted PBMCs prevented a conclusive naive versus antigen-experienced comparison.

CDR3 length equals 15 residues. Germline-derived CDR1 and CDR2 are LGHDT and YNNKEL (reference sequence). The V and J ends lost 1 base and 4 bases, in that order; junction bases with no gene match: 4. A second PCR, run for about 6 to 12 cycles, used a sample-barcoded 5' primer plus a J-beta primer mix. TCRdb reprocessed the 5' RACE reads with MiXCR, giving one entry per CDR3 protein. The sample contains over 950,000 distinct CDR3 sequences, more than 30% of which appear only once. Sequencing was carried out using blood. The V gene is TRBV3-1, the J gene TRBJ1-1, with 9 bases lining up with TRBD1. The clonotype originates from a man between 18 and 29 years old in good health. CDR3 nucleotide sequence: TGTGCCAGCAGCCAAGGACAGGGGGTGAGCACTGAAGCTTTCTTT. It yields the protein CASSQGQGVSTEAFF.